This passage covers 32 T cell receptor beta chains from one sample sequenced in a study of blood T cell repertoires in COVID-19. TCRdb keeps only in-frame clones here, not all; method: immunoSEQ multiplex PCR. The sample lists under 300,000 clones; around 90% were seen once. The material sequenced was PBMCs or T cells enriched from blood (not recorded which). The receptors stem from a woman in her 30s with acute COVID-19.

This clone was seen only once. This sequence joins TRBV2 and TRBJ2-3; D is perhaps TRBD2 (5 bases). V lost 7 bases, J lost 0 bases, and 14 bases lay in between. Germline CDR1 SNHLY, CDR2 FYNNEI. This CDR3 contains 15 residues. The CDR3 loop is CASNHGETSTDTQYF. The DNA for the CDR3 is TGTGCCAGCAACCACGGGGAGACTAGCACAGATACGCAGTATTTT. The whole variable domain, remainder taken from reference TRBV2 and TRBJ2-3, is EPEVTQTPSHQVTQMGQEVILRCVPISNHLYFYWYRQILGQKVEFLVSFYNNEISEKSEIFDDQFSVERPDGSNFTLKIRSTKLEDSAMYFCASNHGETSTDTQYFGPGTRLTVL.

The chain couples TRBV3-1 (or the pseudogene TRBV3-2) to TRBJ2-2; the match to TRBD2 covers 14 bases. Unmatched junction bases numbered 7, after V lost 3 bases and J lost 4 bases. Germline assignment: CDR1 LGHDT and CDR2 YNNKEL (reference sequence). The CDR3 length is 18 residues. The CDR3 is CASSHLGTSGSFTGELFF. The CDR3 DNA is TGTGCCAGCAGCCACCTAGGGACTAGCGGGAGTTTCACCGGGGAGCTGTTTTTT.

This sequence joins TRBV13 and TRBJ1-2, with 8 bases matching TRBD1. The junction had 11 bases not matched to a gene; V was cut back by 4 bases and J by 4 bases. The CDR3 contains 16 residues. Germline V gene data show CDR1 as PRHDT and CDR2 as FYEKMQ (reference sequence). CDR3 amino acids: CASSSLGQGNIYGYTF. CDR3 sequence (DNA): TGTGCCAGCAGCTCCCTAGGACAGGGAAATATCTATGGCTACACCTTC.

V usage is TRBV5-1 and J usage is TRBJ2-7; D is undetermined. The V end lost 1 base, the J end lost 4 bases, and 12 bases lay between the germline ends. The CDR3 has 14 residues. Looked up from germline, CDR1 is SGHRS and CDR2 is YFSETQ. In DNA, the CDR3 is TGCGCCAGCAGCTTGAGTTCTCTTGAGTACGAGCAGTACTTC. Protein product: CASSLSSLEYEQYF.

The genes are TRBV5-8 and TRBJ2-7, with D possibly matching TRBD1 (5 bases). The CDR3 is made up of 16 amino acids. V was cut by 1 base and J by 0 bases, with 14 bases left in between. Germline CDR1 SGHTS, CDR2 YDEGEE. CDR3 loop: CASSLNLGQASYEQYF. CDR3 nucleotides: TGTGCCAGCAGCTTGAATTTGGGGCAGGCCTCCTACGAGCAGTACTTC.

This clone was counted a single time. This chain joins TRBV5-8 and TRBJ1-5; 7 nucleotides line up with TRBD1. Trimming took 4 bases from V and 6 from J; bases not matched to a gene: 7. This CDR3 has 14 residues. In germline, CDR1 is SGHTS, CDR2 YDEGEE. The CDR3 DNA reads TGTGCCAGCAGCACCAGGGGGTGGGGTCAGCCCCAGCATTTT. Protein product: CASSTRGWGQPQHF.

This clone was recorded only once. V gene TRBV30 combines with J gene TRBJ1-2; D is undetermined. The ends were cut back, 4 bases at V and 6 bases at J, with 12 bases in the middle. The CDR3 runs to 12 residues. CDR1 and CDR2 from the germline V gene are GTSNPN and SVGIG (reference sequence). CDR3 bases: TGTGCCTGGACTCCCGGGAGGCATGGCTACACCTTC. Translation: CAWTPGRHGYTF.

The gene calls are TRBV7-9 and TRBJ2-7, with TRBD2 matching over 10 bases. This CDR3 contains 17 residues. The V and J ends lost 1 base and 4 bases, in that order; junction bases with no gene match: 10. Germline values: CDR1 SEHNR, CDR2 FQNEAQ (reference sequence). The CDR3 loop is CASSLGTSGTRLYEQYF. CDR3 sequence (DNA): TGTGCCAGCAGCTTAGGTACTAGCGGGACCCGTCTTTACGAGCAGTACTTC. The full variable domain, completed using reference TRBV7-9 and TRBJ2-7, is DTGVSQNPRHKITKRGQNVTFRCDPISEHNRLYWYRQTLGQGPEFLTYFQNEAQLEKSRLLSDRFSAERPKGSFSTLEIQRTEQGDSAMYLCASSLGTSGTRLYEQYFGPGTRLTVT.

This rearrangement joins TRBV19 to TRBJ2-3; TRBD2 aligns across 7 bases. Germline-derived CDR1 and CDR2 are LNHDA and SQIVND (reference sequence). This CDR3 has 13 amino acids. J lost 4 bases, V lost 5 bases, and 3 bases had no gene match. This chain's CDR3 is CASSATSPDTQYF. In DNA form, the CDR3 reads TGTGCCAGTAGTGCGACTAGCCCAGATACGCAGTATTTT.

The genes are TRBV18 and TRBJ2-1; D might be TRBD2 (6 bases). Germline-derived CDR1 and CDR2 are KGHSH and LQKENI. Trimming cost V 1 base and J 8 bases, with 21 bases left between them. CDR3 length: 17 amino acids. CDR3 bases: TGTGCCAGCTCACCACGAATTCGGGGGTCTGAAAGGGATGAGCAGTTCTTC. It translates to CASSPRIRGSERDEQFF.

The CDR3 coding sequence is TGTGCCAGCTCACGGGACAGGGAGGGCAATCAGCCCCAGCATTTT. Translation: CASSRDREGNQPQHF. The chain has TRBV18 and TRBJ1-5, with 9 bases aligning to TRBD1. This CDR3 region has 15 residues. With 4 bases clipped from V and 2 bases from J, the junction kept 3 bases outside the gene matches. The germline V gene has CDR1 KGHSH and CDR2 LQKENI.

This chain joins TRBV10-3 and TRBJ2-7, with D tentatively TRBD1 (5 bases). This CDR3 has 13 residues. Trimming removed 3 bases from V and 4 bases from J, with 10 bases in between. Germline V CDR1 and CDR2: ENHRY, SYGVKD. CDR3 loop: CAISEGASYEQYF. CDR3 DNA sequence: TGTGCCATCAGTGAAGGGGCGTCGTACGAGCAGTACTTC.

The rearrangement links TRBV19 to TRBJ1-3; the D is unclear. Germline lookup yields CDR1 LNHDA and CDR2 SQIVND (reference sequence). The CDR3 runs to 16 residues. Trimming left V 5 bases short and J 0 bases short, with 14 bases between. The CDR3 reads CASSPRGGSSGNTIYF. CDR3 nucleotides: TGTGCCAGTAGTCCGAGAGGCGGAAGCTCTGGAAACACCATATATTTT.

The rearrangement uses TRBV12-3 or TRBV12-4 and TRBJ2-1; unclear D gene. V shed 5 bases and J shed 2 bases, with 7 bases lying between them. CDR3 length equals 13 residues. CDR3 DNA: TGTGCCAGCAGTAGAGCCGCCTACAATGAGCAGTTCTTC. Translation: CASSRAAYNEQFF.

J is TRBJ1-5 and V is TRBV15; 8 bases align to TRBD1. The CDR3 is 14 residues long. V dropped 5 bases and J dropped 4; count of bases not matched to a gene: 4. From germline, CDR1 is LNHNV and CDR2 YYDKDF (reference sequence). The CDR3 nucleotides read TGTGCCACCAGCGGACGGACAGGGAATCAGCCCCAGCATTTT. Encoded protein: CATSGRTGNQPQHF. Combining the CDR3 with reference TRBV15 and TRBJ1-5 gives the whole variable domain DAMVIQNPRYQVTQFGKPVTLSCSQTLNHNVMYWYQQKSSQAPKLLFHYYDKDFNNEADTPDNFQSRRPNTSFCFLDIRSPGLGDTAMYLCATSGRTGNQPQHFGDGTRLSIL.

V gene TRBV12-3 or TRBV12-4 combines with J gene TRBJ2-3; no reliable D call. The CDR3 is made up of 11 amino acids. V lost 5 bases and J 5 bases, leaving 5 bases between the germline ends. The CDR3 sequence is CASSPRDTQYF. In DNA form, the CDR3 reads TGTGCCAGCAGTCCTCGAGATACGCAGTATTTT.

The V gene is TRBV5-1, the J gene TRBJ1-1, with 10 bases that match TRBD1. Germline lookup yields CDR1 SGHRS and CDR2 YFSETQ. With 4 bases clipped from V and 4 bases from J, the junction kept 10 bases outside the gene matches. The CDR3 loop spans 16 amino acids. Here the CDR3 reads CASSPDRGRFGTEAFF. In nucleotides, the CDR3 is TGCGCCAGCAGCCCAGACAGGGGGCGCTTTGGCACTGAAGCTTTCTTT.

The V gene is TRBV5-1, the J gene TRBJ2-3; TRBD2 aligns across 11 bases. V was pared by 0 bases and J by 0 bases, with 0 bases of the junction left unmatched. The CDR3 is 16 residues long. Germline CDR1 reads SGHRS; CDR2 reads YFSETQ. CDR3 DNA: TGCGCCAGCAGCTTGGGGACTAGCGGGAGCACAGATACGCAGTATTTT. Translating it yields CASSLGTSGSTDTQYF.

This chain connects TRBV11-2 to TRBJ1-2, with 8 nucleotides matching TRBD1. Per germline, CDR1 SGHAT and CDR2 FQNNGV. V shed 1 base, J shed 7 bases, and the junction held 5 bases outside the gene matches. This CDR3 is built from 14 residues. CDR3 protein: CASSLVDRAAGYTF. CDR3 DNA sequence: TGTGCCAGCAGCTTAGTGGACAGGGCGGCTGGCTACACCTTC.

The chain links TRBV20-1 to TRBJ2-7; no firm D call. Per the germline V gene, CDR1 is DFQATT and CDR2 is SNEGSKA (reference sequence). The CDR3 spans 11 residues. V shed 6 bases and J shed 4 bases, with 10 bases lying between them. The CDR3 spells CSARWSYEQYF. The CDR3 DNA follows: TGCAGTGCGCGCTGGTCGTACGAGCAGTACTTC.

V is TRBV15 and J is TRBJ1-2, with D tentatively TRBD1 (6 bases). V dropped 4 bases and J dropped 3 bases, with 12 bases sitting between them. Germline V lookup: CDR1 LNHNV, CDR2 YYDKDF (reference sequence). The CDR3 is made up of 14 amino acids. In DNA, the CDR3 is TGTGCCACCAGCACCCGCAGGGGAGACTATGGCTACACCTTC. Its protein is CATSTRRGDYGYTF.

The gene calls are TRBV9 and TRBJ2-2; 10 positions match TRBD1. V lost 4 bases, J lost 6 bases, and 9 bases stayed unmatched. Germline values: CDR1 SGDLS, CDR2 YYNGEE. This CDR3 is built from 16 residues. CDR3 DNA: TGTGCCAGCAGCAATCGACAGGGGGCAAGGGCCGGGGAGCTGTTTTTT. Its translation is CASSNRQGARAGELFF.

This clone has only one observation. The gene calls are TRBV9 and TRBJ1-4; 11 nucleotides align to TRBD1. The V gene's germline CDR1 is SGDLS and CDR2 YYNGEE. V gave up 3 bases and J gave up 3 bases; unmatched junction bases: 1. This CDR3 is built from 15 residues. The DNA of the CDR3 is TGTGCCAGCAGCGGGACAGGGGGCCCTAATGAAAAACTGTTTTTT. Translating it yields CASSGTGGPNEKLFF.

This chain links TRBV7-6 with TRBJ2-5, with 10 bases matching TRBD2. This CDR3 comprises 15 residues. Germline trimming cut 6 bases from V and 5 bases from J; bases unmatched to any gene: 9. Germline CDR1 SGHVS, CDR2 FNYEAQ. CDR3 amino acids: CASRPASGGRETQYF. CDR3 coding DNA: TGTGCCAGCAGGCCTGCTAGCGGGGGTCGGGAGACCCAGTACTTC.

The V gene is TRBV2, the J gene TRBJ2-7; the match to TRBD1 covers 8 bases. The J segment lost 2 bases and the V segment lost 8 bases, leaving 5 bases of the junction unmatched. Germline loops: CDR1 SNHLY, CDR2 FYNNEI. The CDR3 totals 13 residues. The CDR3 spells CASAGGDPYEQYF. DNA of the CDR3: TGTGCCAGCGCAGGGGGCGATCCCTACGAGCAGTACTTC.

The chain combines TRBV28 with TRBJ1-1, with D unclear. The germline CDR1 and CDR2 sequences are MDHEN and SYDVKM. V lost 3 bases and J 0 bases, leaving 8 bases between the germline ends. The CDR3 totals 14 residues. The CDR3 DNA is TGTGCCAGCAGTTTCCGGCGGATGAACACTGAAGCTTTCTTT. Its protein product is CASSFRRMNTEAFF.

The chain links TRBV7-8 to TRBJ2-5; TRBD2 matches at 7 bases. Germline trimming cut 2 bases from V and 2 bases from J; bases unmatched to any gene: 17. Germline-derived CDR1 and CDR2 are SGHVS and FQNEAQ. The CDR3 contains 19 residues. CDR3 amino acids: CASSLNRIWAGEGQETQYF. The DNA of the CDR3 is TGTGCCAGCAGCTTAAATCGTATTTGGGCGGGAGAAGGACAAGAGACCCAGTACTTC. Variable domain in full (rest from reference TRBV7-8 and TRBJ2-5): GAGVSQSPRYKVAKRGQDVALRCDPISGHVSLFWYQQALGQGPEFLTYFQNEAQLDKSGLPSDRFFAERPEGSVSTLKIQRTQQEDSAVYLCASSLNRIWAGEGQETQYFGPGTRLLVL.

The chain combines TRBV4-1 with TRBJ2-7; 8 bases line up with TRBD2. The junction had 15 bases not matched to a gene; V was cut back by 0 bases and J by 2 bases. The V gene's germline CDR1 is MGHRA and CDR2 YSYEKL. CDR3 size: 19 residues. In DNA, the CDR3 is TGCGCCAGCAGCCAAGATTCGGTCCCCTCGGCGGGGGGAGCCTACGAGCAGTACTTC. Amino acids: CASSQDSVPSAGGAYEQYF.

V and J are TRBV28 and TRBJ2-7; TRBD1 might be the D (6 bases). Trimming removed 3 bases from V and 2 bases from J, with 17 bases in between. There are 16 residues in the CDR3. The germline V gene encodes CDR1 MDHEN and CDR2 SYDVKM. CDR3 sequence: CASSLDFDRTAYEQYF. Written as DNA, the CDR3 is TGTGCCAGCAGTTTGGATTTCGACAGGACCGCCTACGAGCAGTACTTC.

This chain uses TRBV5-1 with TRBJ2-3; 9 bases are a match to TRBD2. The V segment lost 0 bases and the J segment 3 bases; nucleotides outside the gene matches: 5. The CDR3 is made up of 16 amino acids. The V gene's germline CDR1 is SGHRS and CDR2 YFSETQ. The CDR3 nucleotides read TGCGCCAGCAGCTTGGAGGCGAGCGGGGGGACAGATACGCAGTATTTT. Translation: CASSLEASGGTDTQYF.

The V and J genes are TRBV5-1 and TRBJ2-4; TRBD1 is a possible D gene (7 bases). In germline, CDR1 is SGHRS, CDR2 YFSETQ. The CDR3 sequence is 18 residues long. Trimming shortened V by 0 bases and J by 1 base, and 17 bases separated the two germline ends. The CDR3 sequence is CASSLVAGGGGAKNIQYF. Written as DNA, the CDR3 is TGCGCCAGCAGCTTGGTGGCAGGGGGTGGAGGGGCCAAAAACATTCAGTACTTC.

This clone was recorded once. This rearrangement joins TRBV19 to TRBJ2-7; TRBD2 is a possible D gene (5 bases). The CDR3 consists of 13 residues. Germline values: CDR1 LNHDA, CDR2 SQIVND (reference sequence). Trimming shortened V by 5 bases and J by 1 base, and 9 bases separated the two germline ends. CDR3: CASSVGVSYEQYF. The CDR3 bases are TGTGCCAGTAGTGTCGGGGTTTCCTACGAGCAGTACTTC.